A selection of T cell receptor beta chains follows, all from one sample in a study of cytomegalovirus exposure and HLA in healthy donors. Here immunoSEQ multiplex PCR was the method, and the copy in TCRdb shows in-frame clones only, minus some. Of roughly 140,000 clones detected, around 80% appear once; the ten largest clones hold approximately 2.1%. Material for sequencing was PBMCs. The origin of the receptors is a man aged 25 to 40 in good health and CMV-seronegative. CDR3s include the opening cysteine and the closing phenylalanine or tryptophan. D genes are given only for firm matches.

J gene: TRBJ1-2; V gene: TRBV6-1; CDR3 length: 16; D gene: TRBD1; CDR3 protein: CASSEVAGQNRGGYTF
J gene: TRBJ2-3; V gene: TRBV7-3; CDR3 length: 16; D gene: TRBD2; CDR3 protein: CASSPFLAGEIDTQYF
J gene: TRBJ1-1; V gene: TRBV15; CDR3 length: 14; D gene: TRBD1; CDR3 protein: CATSPGTGVCRAFF
J gene: TRBJ1-1; V gene: TRBV6-6; CDR3 length: 13; D gene: .; CDR3 protein: CASSSQVNTEAFF
J gene: TRBJ2-7; V gene: TRBV29-1; CDR3 length: 14; D gene: TRBD1; CDR3 protein: CSAIRGQGAYEQYF
J gene: TRBJ2-7; V gene: TRBV10-3; CDR3 length: 15; D gene: TRBD2; CDR3 protein: CAIRPGTSGSYEQYF
J gene: TRBJ1-2; V gene: TRBV5-5; CDR3 length: 13; D gene: .; CDR3 protein: CASSLAGDDGYTF
J gene: TRBJ2-7; V gene: TRBV4-2; CDR3 length: 15; D gene: TRBD1; CDR3 protein: CASSREDRGSYEQYF
J gene: TRBJ2-5; V gene: TRBV5-1; CDR3 length: 15; D gene: .; CDR3 protein: CASSLAAGRQETQYF
J gene: TRBJ2-7; V gene: TRBV6-5; CDR3 length: 15; D gene: TRBD1; CDR3 protein: CASKGGGQGNNEQYF
J gene: TRBJ2-3; V gene: TRBV5-1; CDR3 length: 14; D gene: .; CDR3 protein: CASSLGRATDTQYF
J gene: TRBJ2-7; V gene: TRBV5-1; CDR3 length: 12; D gene: .; CDR3 protein: CASSSRGSEQYF
J gene: TRBJ2-3; V gene: TRBV4-1; CDR3 length: 17; D gene: TRBD2; CDR3 protein: CASSQGGLAGSTDTQYF
J gene: TRBJ1-2; V gene: TRBV28; CDR3 length: 13; D gene: .; CDR3 protein: CASRSGLNHGYPF
J gene: TRBJ1-5; V gene: TRBV28; CDR3 length: 16; D gene: TRBD1; CDR3 protein: CASSSPAGGGNQPQHF
J gene: TRBJ1-5; V gene: TRBV6-5; CDR3 length: 14; D gene: TRBD1; CDR3 protein: CASSRTGGNQPQHF
J gene: TRBJ2-7; V gene: TRBV7-8; CDR3 length: 16; D gene: TRBD1; CDR3 protein: CASSSNPRQGAYEQYF
J gene: TRBJ1-1; V gene: TRBV6-1; CDR3 length: 17; D gene: .; CDR3 protein: CASSEGKFGNLNTEAFF
J gene: TRBJ1-1; V gene: TRBV6-1; CDR3 length: 15; D gene: .; CDR3 protein: CASSLQGSGNTEAFF
J gene: TRBJ2-7; V gene: TRBV18; CDR3 length: 15; D gene: TRBD1; CDR3 protein: CASSPIGDRGHEQYF
J gene: TRBJ2-3; V gene: TRBV29-1; CDR3 length: 15; D gene: .; CDR3 protein: CSVEDWSSGGDTQYF
J gene: .; V gene: TRBV27; CDR3 length: 17; D gene: .; CDR3 protein: CASSLHFGQAGPYEQYF
J gene: TRBJ2-7; V gene: TRBV25-1; CDR3 length: 15; D gene: TRBD1; CDR3 protein: CASSGYRGRGYEQYF
J gene: TRBJ2-2; V gene: TRBV5-1; CDR3 length: 17; D gene: TRBD1; CDR3 protein: CASSLAPDRRGTGELFF
J gene: TRBJ2-7; V gene: TRBV6-6; CDR3 length: 15; D gene: .; CDR3 protein: CASRGTTDRIYEQYF
J gene: TRBJ2-7; V gene: TRBV9; CDR3 length: 15; D gene: .; CDR3 protein: CASSLEGSGREVQYF
J gene: TRBJ2-7; V gene: TRBV28; CDR3 length: 11; D gene: .; CDR3 protein: CASSLYYEQYF
J gene: TRBJ2-5; V gene: TRBV27; CDR3 length: 14; D gene: TRBD2; CDR3 protein: CASRQRAGGETQYF
J gene: TRBJ1-3; V gene: TRBV9; CDR3 length: 16; D gene: TRBD1; CDR3 protein: CASSVGGQAIGNTIYF
J gene: TRBJ2-1; V gene: TRBV5-1; CDR3 length: 13; D gene: .; CDR3 protein: CASSYGTYNEQFF
J gene: TRBJ1-5; V gene: TRBV28; CDR3 length: 13; D gene: TRBD1; CDR3 protein: CASRGTDNQPQHF
J gene: TRBJ2-3; V gene: TRBV5-1; CDR3 length: 14; D gene: TRBD1; CDR3 protein: CASRAGQGTDTQYF
J gene: TRBJ2-6; V gene: TRBV19; CDR3 length: 15; D gene: .; CDR3 protein: CASSPQSSGANVLTF
J gene: TRBJ2-3; V gene: TRBV19; CDR3 length: 16; D gene: .; CDR3 protein: CASSIVRGRGTDTQYF
J gene: TRBJ2-7; V gene: TRBV5-8; CDR3 length: 13; D gene: .; CDR3 protein: CASSLGALYEQYF
J gene: TRBJ2-2; V gene: TRBV7-9; CDR3 length: 12; D gene: .; CDR3 protein: CASEGWPGELFF
J gene: TRBJ2-5; V gene: TRBV7-8; CDR3 length: 14; D gene: TRBD2; CDR3 protein: CASSQGLAPETQYF
J gene: TRBJ1-5; V gene: TRBV5-6; CDR3 length: 15; D gene: .; CDR3 protein: CASSLRGIVAQPQHF
J gene: TRBJ2-1; V gene: TRBV7-9; CDR3 length: 19; D gene: TRBD2; CDR3 protein: CASSLNRLAGTSSYNEQFF
J gene: TRBJ1-6; V gene: TRBV6-5; CDR3 length: 14; D gene: .; CDR3 protein: CASSYRGNNSPLNF
J gene: TRBJ2-7; V gene: TRBV30; CDR3 length: 17; D gene: TRBD2; CDR3 protein: CAWRESPSGRGSYEQYF
J gene: TRBJ2-7; V gene: TRBV5-6; CDR3 length: 16; D gene: TRBD2; CDR3 protein: CASSRRLAGGTYEQYF